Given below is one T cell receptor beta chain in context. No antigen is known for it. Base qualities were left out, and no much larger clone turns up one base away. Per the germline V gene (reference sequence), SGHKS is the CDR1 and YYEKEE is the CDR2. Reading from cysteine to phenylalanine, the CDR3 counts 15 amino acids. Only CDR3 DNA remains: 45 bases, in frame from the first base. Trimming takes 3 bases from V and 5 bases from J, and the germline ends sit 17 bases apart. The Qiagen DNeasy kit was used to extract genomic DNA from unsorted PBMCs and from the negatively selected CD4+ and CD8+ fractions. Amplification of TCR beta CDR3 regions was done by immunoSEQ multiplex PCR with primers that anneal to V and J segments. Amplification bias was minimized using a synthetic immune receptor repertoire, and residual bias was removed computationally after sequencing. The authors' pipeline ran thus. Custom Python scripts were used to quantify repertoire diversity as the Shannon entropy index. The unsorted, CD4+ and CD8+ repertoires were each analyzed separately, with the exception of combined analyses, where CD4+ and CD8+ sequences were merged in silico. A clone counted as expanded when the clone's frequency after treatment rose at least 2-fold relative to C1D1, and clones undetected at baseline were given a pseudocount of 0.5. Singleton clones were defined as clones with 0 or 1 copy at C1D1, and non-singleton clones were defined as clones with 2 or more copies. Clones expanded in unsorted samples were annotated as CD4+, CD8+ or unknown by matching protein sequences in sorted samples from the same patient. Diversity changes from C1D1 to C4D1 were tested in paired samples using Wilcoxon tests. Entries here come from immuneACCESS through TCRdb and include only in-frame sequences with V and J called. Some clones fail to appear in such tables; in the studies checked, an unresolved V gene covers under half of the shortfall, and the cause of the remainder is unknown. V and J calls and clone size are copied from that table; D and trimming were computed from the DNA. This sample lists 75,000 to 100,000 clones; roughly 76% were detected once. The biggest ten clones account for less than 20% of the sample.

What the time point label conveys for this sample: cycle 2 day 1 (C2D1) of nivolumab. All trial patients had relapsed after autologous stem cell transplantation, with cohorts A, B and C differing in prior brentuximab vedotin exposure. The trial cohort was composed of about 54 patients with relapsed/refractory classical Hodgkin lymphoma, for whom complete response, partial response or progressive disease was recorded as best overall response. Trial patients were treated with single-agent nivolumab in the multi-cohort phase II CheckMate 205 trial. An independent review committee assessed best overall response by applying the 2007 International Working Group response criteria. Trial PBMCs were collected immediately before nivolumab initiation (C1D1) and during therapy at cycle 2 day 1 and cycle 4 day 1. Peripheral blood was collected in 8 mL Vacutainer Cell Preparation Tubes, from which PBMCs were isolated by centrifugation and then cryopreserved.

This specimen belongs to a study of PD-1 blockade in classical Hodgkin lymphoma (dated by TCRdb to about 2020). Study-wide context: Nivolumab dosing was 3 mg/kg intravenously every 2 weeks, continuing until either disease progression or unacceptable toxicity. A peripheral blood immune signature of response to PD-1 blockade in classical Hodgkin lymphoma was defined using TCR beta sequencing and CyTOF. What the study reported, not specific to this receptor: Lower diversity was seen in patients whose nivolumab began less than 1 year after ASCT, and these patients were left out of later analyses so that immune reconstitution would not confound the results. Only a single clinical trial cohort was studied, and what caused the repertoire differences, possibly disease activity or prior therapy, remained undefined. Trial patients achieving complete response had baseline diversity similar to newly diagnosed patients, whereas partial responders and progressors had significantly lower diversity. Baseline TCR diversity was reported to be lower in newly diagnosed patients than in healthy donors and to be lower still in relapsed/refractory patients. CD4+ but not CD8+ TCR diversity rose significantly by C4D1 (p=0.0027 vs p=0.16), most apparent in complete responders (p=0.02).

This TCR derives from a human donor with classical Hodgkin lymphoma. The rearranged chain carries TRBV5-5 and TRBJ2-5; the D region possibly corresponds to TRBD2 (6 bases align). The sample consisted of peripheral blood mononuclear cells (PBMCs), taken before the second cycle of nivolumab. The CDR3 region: CASSSDSGPWETQYF. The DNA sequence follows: TGTGCCAGCAGCTCTGACAGCGGGCCCTGGGAGACCCAGTACTTC.